The TCR beta chain under discussion was sequenced for a study of T cell responses to AZD1222 COVID-19 vaccine (dated by TCRdb to the early 2020s). About the study as a whole: AZD1222 recipients with second doses at about 4 weeks or about 12 weeks were pooled, because spike-specific TCR depth and breadth did not differ between schedules. A total of around 240 trial participants underwent TCR sequencing, of whom 200 to 220 had received two doses of AZD1222 and some 26 had received two doses of the MenACWY control vaccine. Trial participants were enrolled by age into 18-55, 56-69 and 70-plus year subgroups, with roughly 150, 30 and 60 TCR-sequenced participants respectively.

Details on this clone: Its binding antigen is unknown. The record has no base qualities; no much larger clone is one base away.

Interpreted using the paper, the time point label stands for: baseline before first vaccination. The vaccinee samples were drawn from two UK trials, COV001 and COV002, one of which was a single-blind randomized controlled phase 2/3 trial testing AZD1222 (ChAdOx1 nCoV-19) in healthy adults. Trial participant PBMC samples were collected at day 0 and day 28 after the second dose for TCRbeta chain sequencing. Study-wide conclusions, independent of this receptor: Only five to seven AZD1222 recipients were SARS-CoV-2 seropositive at baseline, limiting conclusions about previously exposed vaccinees. In the small 56-69-year group, the increase in depth fell short of significance, most likely because of low power. The whole spike protein was spanned by vaccine-associated CD4 TCRs, and dominant responses were seen in regions 160-218 and 743-854. Most participants were white British and females outnumbered males, and the authors suggested that clonal diversity may have been underestimated. No day 14 peak-response samples were available, so repertoires were characterized only after the peak T cell response. Reportedly, almost half of the unique spike-specific TCRs recognized epitopes lying outside the regions that are mutated in the B.1.351 and B.1.1.7 variants. Spike-specific TCR breadth and depth rose significantly after two AZD1222 doses compared with day 0 and with MenACWY recipients.

Including cysteine and phenylalanine, the CDR3 has 14 amino acids. The only DNA kept is the CDR3, 42 bases in frame from the first base. Taken from the germline V gene (reference sequence), the CDR1 and CDR2 loops are SGHKS and YYEKEE. The germline ends are 6 bases apart after V is trimmed by 0 bases and J by 1 base. The CDR3 regions of human TCRbeta chains were analyzed by immunosequencing. As for how the authors treated the data: TCRs in the repertoires were matched against a reference library of SARS-CoV-2-specific TCRs that had been generated with the MIRA antigen-specificity platform. Breadth meant the fraction of unique TCRs that were SARS-CoV-2-associated, whereas depth meant the fraction of total T cells that were SARS-CoV-2-associated. Each spike-specific TCR was assigned to its reactive spike region and to a CD4 or CD8 class using the MIRA data. Log10-transformed breadth and depth values were compared by one-way ANOVA with Sidak's multiple comparisons tests. In its TCRdb copy, this immuneACCESS table keeps in-frame sequences only and misses some clones. Where compared with another copy, unresolved V genes explain less than half of these, and the others have no known cause. That table is the source of V, J and clone size, and D and trimming were worked out from the DNA. This sample gives roughly 99,000 clones in total; around nine tenths of them show up just once. The top ten clonotypes cover 22% of the sample.

The rearranged segments are TRBV5-5 and TRBJ2-3, with the D gene not confidently named. This clonotype was sampled from an adult in good health. Sequenced material: peripheral blood, taken on day 0 of AZD1222 vaccination. The DNA sequence follows: TGTGCCAGCAGCTTGGTACAGCGCACAGATACGCAGTATTTT. This codes for CASSLVQRTDTQYF.